The entry below gives a single T cell receptor beta chain sequence along with its context. Then a second PCR, running roughly 6 to 12 cycles, was carried out with a sample-barcoded 5' primer and a J-beta primer mix. TCRdb re-analysed the 5' RACE reads in MiXCR, keeping a single row per CDR3 protein. Among just over 1 million distinct CDR3 sequences, around 43% were seen once, and the ten largest hold over 15%. The data were obtained in a study of blood T cells in healthy people across ages. V lost 7 bases to trimming and J lost 3 bases; unmatched junction nucleotides: 4. The CDR3 is made up of 14 amino acids. Germline CDR1 is MNHEY and CDR2 is SMNVEV (reference sequence).

The sequence was obtained from a woman aged 55-69 years in good health. Material: blood. V usage is TRBV27 and J usage is TRBJ2-1; 9 bases fit TRBD2. This CDR3 is CASTLAGSYNEQFF. In nucleotides, the CDR3 is TGTGCCAGCACCCTAGCGGGGAGCTACAATGAGCAGTTCTTC.